Listed below are T cell receptor beta chains from one sample, sequenced in a study of molecular identifiers for immune sequencing clone quantification. TCRdb recomputed calls from the PCR reads with MiXCR, one row per CDR3 protein. Of about 640,000 distinct CDR3 sequences in the sample, 15% to 20% were seen once. Material for sequencing was naive CD8+ T cells from blood, with Jurkat cell RNA spiked in. The receptors come from a human donor in good health. Some libraries in this study had Jurkat cell RNA spiked in. The CDR3 runs from the conserved cysteine through the conserved F or W. The D gene is left open where the match is weak. Clone sizes are given selectively: once, few, many, or a class where the clone is expanded.

v_gene	j_gene	d_gene	abundance	CDR3aa	CDR3nt
TRBV20-1	TRBJ2-3	.	many	CSARDYGLSTDTQYF	TGCAGTGCTAGAGACTATGGCCTTAGCACAGATACGCAGTATTTT
TRBV12-3/TRBV12-4	TRBJ1-1	.	.	CASSFRLQGPTNTEAFF	TGTGCCAGCAGTTTTCGTCTACAGGGACCCACGAACACTGAAGCTTTCTTT
TRBV9	TRBJ1-6	.	.	CASSVEGGGNSPLHF	TGTGCCAGCAGCGTAGAAGGAGGGGGTAATTCACCCCTCCACTTT
TRBV11-2	TRBJ2-5	.	.	CASSLDSGQETQYF	TGTGCCAGCAGCTTAGATAGCGGACAAGAGACCCAGTACTTC
TRBV4-3	TRBJ1-2	.	.	CASSQDLSGARYYGYTF	TGCGCCAGCAGCCAAGATCTGTCGGGGGCTCGGTACTATGGCTACACCTTC
TRBV2	TRBJ2-7	.	few	CASSAPGHFTEQYF	TGTGCCAGCAGCGCCCCGGGACACTTCACGGAGCAGTACTTC
TRBV5-1	TRBJ1-1	.	many	CASSLASMPNTEAFF	TGCGCCAGCAGCTTGGCAAGTATGCCGAACACTGAAGCTTTCTTT
TRBV5-1	TRBJ2-7	TRBD1	.	CASSFEGAFYEQYF	TGCGCCAGCAGCTTTGAGGGGGCGTTCTACGAGCAGTACTTC
TRBV9	TRBJ2-2	.	many	CASSPLGGNGELFF	TGTGCCAGCAGCCCGCTCGGGGGTAATGGGGAGCTGTTTTTT
TRBV18	TRBJ2-4	.	.	CASSPKSGQTKNIQYF	TGTGCCAGCTCACCGAAGAGTGGGCAAACCAAAAACATTCAGTACTTC
TRBV27	TRBJ2-3	.	.	CASSLFPGTTDTQYF	TGTGCCAGCAGTTTATTTCCAGGGACAACAGATACGCAGTATTTT
TRBV25-1	TRBJ2-7	TRBD1	.	CASSGRDRDSFEQYF	TGTGCCAGCAGTGGCCGGGACAGGGATTCCTTCGAGCAGTACTTC
TRBV9	TRBJ2-1	TRBD2	many	CASSVSGSPYNEQFF	TGTGCCAGCAGCGTAAGCGGGAGCCCCTACAATGAGCAGTTCTTC
TRBV10-3	TRBJ2-1	TRBD2	few	CAISESQAGGPNEQFF	TGTGCCATCAGTGAGTCCCAAGCGGGGGGGCCAAATGAGCAGTTCTTC
TRBV6-2/TRBV6-3	TRBJ1-1	.	many	CASSPTLIGTEAFF	TGTGCCAGCAGCCCGACTTTAATCGGCACTGAAGCTTTCTTT
TRBV14	TRBJ2-7	.	many	CASSAPSEDPYEQYF	TGTGCCAGCAGCGCCCCGTCCGAAGACCCCTACGAGCAGTACTTC
TRBV9	TRBJ2-7	.	many	CASSVGAEAVYEQYF	TGTGCCAGCAGCGTAGGGGCGGAAGCAGTTTACGAGCAGTACTTC
TRBV12-3/TRBV12-4	TRBJ2-1	TRBD2	.	CATRDSGRRLDEQFF	TGTGCCACCCGAGATAGCGGGAGAAGATTGGATGAGCAGTTCTTC
TRBV3-2	TRBJ2-3	.	.	CASSPNRGPSTDTQYF	TGTGCCAGCAGCCCGAACAGGGGGCCTAGCACAGATACGCAGTATTTT
TRBV19	TRBJ2-7	.	.	CASSGGLRTYEQYF	TGTGCCAGTAGTGGCGGACTCAGGACCTACGAGCAGTACTTC
TRBV30	TRBJ2-6	TRBD1	many	CAWSGIQGSGANVLTF	TGTGCCTGGAGCGGAATACAGGGGAGCGGGGCCAACGTCCTGACTTTC
TRBV4-3	TRBJ1-5	TRBD1	many	CASSQDLGLGTGIQPQHF	TGCGCCAGCAGCCAAGATCTGGGCTTAGGGACAGGGATTCAGCCCCAGCATTTT
TRBV4-1	TRBJ2-3	.	many	CASSQIARGTDTQYF	TGCGCCAGCAGCCAGATCGCCAGGGGCACAGATACGCAGTATTTT
TRBV6-2/TRBV6-3	TRBJ2-2	.	.	CASRGAARELFF	TGTGCCAGCCGGGGAGCGGCAAGGGAGCTGTTTTTT
TRBV15	TRBJ2-2	.	.	CATSSGSLTGELFF	TGTGCCACCAGCAGCGGGAGTCTCACCGGGGAGCTGTTTTTT
TRBV5-1	TRBJ2-7	.	few	CASSSFSGSYEQYF	TGCGCCAGCAGCTCTTTCTCAGGGTCCTACGAGCAGTACTTC
TRBV3-1	TRBJ2-7	TRBD2	few	CASSQVGSGPGTSGHEQYF	TGTGCCAGCAGCCAAGTGGGCTCGGGGCCCGGGACTAGCGGGCACGAGCAGTACTTC
TRBV6-5	TRBJ2-7	TRBD2	.	CASSPFLAGEEDYEQHF	TGTGCCAGCAGTCCATTCTTAGCGGGGGAAGAGGATTACGAGCAGCACTTC
TRBV24-1	TRBJ2-2	TRBD1	once	CATSPQGAGELFF	TGTGCCACCAGTCCACAGGGGGCCGGGGAGCTGTTTTTT
TRBV5-3	TRBJ2-1	.	once	CASGQDRVPSYNEQFF	TGCGCCAGCGGCCAAGATCGCGTCCCGTCCTACAATGAGCAGTTCTTC
TRBV5-1	TRBJ2-5	.	many	CASSWVVTGPQNQETQYF	TGCGCCAGCAGCTGGGTGGTAACGGGACCGCAAAACCAAGAGACCCAGTACTTC
TRBV5-4	TRBJ2-7	.	many	CASSHVDSGYEQYF	TGTGCCAGCAGCCACGTGGACAGCGGCTACGAGCAGTACTTC
TRBV4-1	TRBJ1-5	.	many	CASSQDGGVRNQPQHF	TGCGCCAGCAGCCAAGACGGGGGTGTTCGCAATCAGCCCCAGCATTTT
TRBV2	TRBJ1-1	TRBD1	.	CASIGTASMNTEAFF	TGTGCCAGCATTGGGACAGCTTCTATGAACACTGAAGCTTTCTTT
TRBV12-3/TRBV12-4	TRBJ1-2	.	few	CASSFSPSAYGYTF	TGTGCCAGCAGTTTCAGCCCTTCTGCCTATGGCTACACCTTC
TRBV2	TRBJ2-7	TRBD1	.	CASSEGTGVNEQYF	TGTGCCAGCAGTGAAGGGACAGGGGTAAACGAGCAGTACTTC
TRBV27	TRBJ2-3	TRBD2	many	CASSSGTRGTDTQYF	TGTGCCAGCAGTTCGGGGACTAGGGGCACAGATACGCAGTATTTT
TRBV12-3/TRBV12-4	TRBJ2-1	TRBD2	few	CASSSTAHSGRSSLDNEQFF	TGTGCCAGCAGTTCAACTGCACATAGCGGGAGGTCGTCGCTAGACAATGAGCAGTTCTTC
TRBV4-1	TRBJ1-1	.	many	CASSQVRTEAEAFF	TGCGCCAGCAGCCAGGTCAGGACGGAGGCTGAAGCTTTCTTT
TRBV7-9	TRBJ1-6	TRBD1	once	CARSYRGRNSPLHF	TGTGCCAGGAGCTACAGGGGGCGGAATTCACCCCTCCACTTT
TRBV14	TRBJ2-2	TRBD1	many	CASTRTGGISDTGELFF	TGTGCCAGCACCCGGACAGGGGGCATTTCGGACACCGGGGAGCTGTTTTTT
TRBV9	TRBJ2-7	.	few	CASSAGGQGAEQYF	TGTGCCAGCAGCGCCGGAGGGCAGGGCGCCGAGCAGTACTTC
TRBV10-2	TRBJ2-3	.	.	CASSESAGSTDTQYF	TGCGCCAGCAGTGAGTCGGCAGGGAGCACAGATACGCAGTATTTT
TRBV2	TRBJ2-3	TRBD2	.	CASSYKRGGRMSTDTQYF	TGTGCCAGCAGCTACAAACGGGGGGGCCGGATGAGCACAGATACGCAGTATTTT
TRBV6-5	TRBJ1-1	.	.	CASTILGVMITEAFF	TGTGCCAGCACTATACTGGGGGTCATGATCACTGAAGCTTTCTTT
TRBV19	TRBJ2-3	.	many	CASSIAGFTDTQYF	TGTGCCAGTAGTATAGCGGGGTTTACAGATACGCAGTATTTT
TRBV7-6	TRBJ2-5	TRBD1	many	CASSQPGQAETQYF	TGTGCCAGCAGCCAACCGGGACAGGCGGAGACCCAGTACTTC
TRBV21-1	TRBJ2-3	.	many	CARLKMERGTSVPVPDTQYF	TGTGCCCGCTTAAAGATGGAAAGGGGGACTAGCGTTCCGGTTCCAGATACGCAGTATTTT
TRBV2	TRBJ2-5	TRBD2	many	CASSGAQGLAGEYQETQYF	TGTGCCAGCTCTGGAGCCCAAGGACTAGCGGGGGAGTACCAAGAGACCCAGTACTTC
TRBV7-9	TRBJ1-3	.	many	CASSPRGSGNTIYF	TGTGCCAGCAGCCCCAGGGGATCCGGAAACACCATATATTTT
TRBV4-3	TRBJ2-7	TRBD2	many	CASSPEVAGGPTEQYF	TGCGCCAGCAGCCCCGAAGTAGCGGGAGGGCCGACCGAGCAGTACTTC
TRBV19	TRBJ1-5	TRBD1	few	CATTDRGGNQPQHF	TGTGCCACCACGGACAGGGGCGGCAATCAGCCCCAGCATTTT
TRBV5-1	TRBJ2-5	.	many	CASSSGDILVRETQYF	TGCGCCAGCAGCTCCGGGGACATACTAGTGAGAGAGACCCAGTACTTC
TRBV6-1	TRBJ1-5	.	few	CASSVWVWNQPQHF	TGTGCCAGCAGTGTGTGGGTTTGGAATCAGCCCCAGCATTTT
TRBV5-4	TRBJ1-6	.	many	CASSFGAGRRGNNSPLHF	TGTGCCAGCAGCTTCGGGGCCGGAAGGAGGGGAAATAATTCACCCCTCCACTTT
TRBV20-1	TRBJ1-4	.	few	CSARDFSHPGDEKLFF	TGCAGTGCTAGAGATTTCAGCCACCCAGGAGATGAAAAACTGTTTTTT
TRBV28	TRBJ2-3	.	many	CASNGRPVADTQYF	TGTGCCAGCAACGGCAGGCCGGTCGCAGATACGCAGTATTTT
TRBV2	TRBJ1-1	TRBD1	many	CASHRQGVTEAFF	TGTGCCAGCCACCGACAGGGTGTCACTGAAGCTTTCTTT